The 25 T cell receptor beta chains presented below share a single source sample, sequenced in a study of shared clonotypes between healthy human individuals. This table comes from immunoSEQ multiplex PCR, and its TCRdb copy is limited to in-frame clones, with some not included. Seen here are nearly 750,000 clones, approximately 72% observed once, and the top ten hold under 2%. The material sequenced was memory CD4+ T cells sorted from blood. Subset indicated: CD45RA-negative fraction. The receptors here all came from a woman between 25 and 40 years old in good health.

The gene calls are TRBV7-2 and TRBJ1-2; D is unclear. The CDR3 totals 15 residues. Germline V gene sequence: CDR1 SGHTA, CDR2 FQGNSA. V dropped 0 bases and J dropped 0 bases, with 8 bases sitting between them. The CDR3 DNA reads TGTGCCAGCAGCTTAGCGCTTTCGGCTAACTATGGCTACACCTTC. Its protein is CASSLALSANYGYTF.

The chain employs TRBV5-4 and TRBJ1-2; weak D call: TRBD1 (5 bases). The length of the CDR3 is 15 residues. CDR1 and CDR2 (germline): SGHNT, YYREEE (reference sequence). Trimming stripped 6 bases from V and 2 bases from J, with 17 bases between. CDR3 in amino acids: CASTILSRENYGYTF. The CDR3 DNA reads as TGTGCCAGCACCATCCTGTCCAGGGAGAACTATGGCTACACCTTC.

V usage is TRBV19 and J usage is TRBJ2-7; maybe TRBD2 (7 bases). CDR3 length equals 13 residues. V lost 6 bases and J 2 bases, leaving 11 bases between the germline ends. The germline CDR1 and CDR2 sequences are LNHDA and SQIVND (reference sequence). The CDR3 DNA sequence: TGTGCCAGTAGCAGGCGGGGGCCCTACGAGCAGTACTTC. Its translation: CASSRRGPYEQYF.

The chain has TRBV28 and TRBJ2-5; D gene unclear. The DNA end lines up better with TRBJ2-7; the J call may be wrong. The CDR3 runs 14 residues. The germline gives CDR1 MDHEN, CDR2 SYDVKM. This CDR3 is CASSFGFPTYEQYF. The CDR3 nucleotides read TGTGCCAGCAGTTTTGGGTTTCCAACCTACGAGCAGTACTTC.

The chain is built from TRBV18 and TRBJ2-5; 9 positions agree with TRBD1. The J call may be incorrect, as the DNA end agrees better with TRBJ2-7. The CDR3 covers 14 residues. CDR1 and CDR2 from the germline V gene are KGHSH and LQKENI. CDR3: CASSPGTGSLEQYF. CDR3 sequence (DNA): TGTGCCAGCTCACCCGGGACAGGGTCCCTCGAGCAGTACTTC.

The rearrangement uses TRBV9 and TRBJ1-4, with 9 bases aligning to TRBD1. The CDR3 has 15 amino acids. V trimming: 4 bases; J trimming: 4 bases; junction bases outside the gene matches: 5. CDR1 and CDR2 from the germline V gene are SGDLS and YYNGEE. The CDR3 loop reads CASSLRQGDNEKLFF. The CDR3 DNA sequence: TGTGCCAGCAGCCTCAGACAGGGGGATAATGAAAAACTGTTTTTT.

The DNA of the CDR3 is TGTGCCAGGGGGGGCTGGCCGAAGCGGGAGGTTGCAGATACGCAGTATTTT. It translates to CARGGWPKREVADTQYF. The chain is built from TRBV28 and TRBJ2-3, with 9 bases matching TRBD2. V trimming: 9 bases; J trimming: 4 bases; junction bases outside the gene matches: 17. Germline-derived CDR1 and CDR2 are MDHEN and SYDVKM. The CDR3 sequence is 17 residues long.

This chain links TRBV28 with TRBJ2-7; 10 bases are a match to TRBD2. CDR1 and CDR2 (germline): MDHEN, SYDVKM. With V trimmed by 6 bases and J by 1 base, 6 bases remained unmatched. This CDR3 comprises 15 residues. The CDR3 region is CASRSASGGSYEQYF. CDR3 bases: TGTGCCAGCAGGTCGGCTAGCGGGGGATCCTACGAGCAGTACTTC.

The CDR3 DNA reads as TGTGCCAGCAGCCAGGGTGGCCAGGGGGCCTACGAGCAGTACTTC. As protein: CASSQGGQGAYEQYF. The V call is TRBV7-9, the J call TRBJ2-7; 7 bases fit TRBD1. V dropped 5 bases and J dropped 2; count of bases not matched to a gene: 9. The CDR3 totals 15 residues. The germline V gene has CDR1 SEHNR and CDR2 FQNEAQ (reference sequence).

The genes are TRBV28 and TRBJ2-1; 8 bases match TRBD2. Trimming cost V 6 bases and J 3 bases; bases outside gene matches: 10. Germline CDR1 reads MDHEN; CDR2 reads SYDVKM. The CDR3 is made up of 16 amino acids. The chain's CDR3 is CASRIRLARNYNEQFF. Written as DNA, the CDR3 is TGTGCCAGCAGAATAAGACTAGCGAGGAACTACAATGAGCAGTTCTTC.

The rearrangement uses TRBV18 and TRBJ1-4; TRBD1 agrees at 7 bases. Trimming cost V 3 bases and J 0 bases; bases outside gene matches: 7. The CDR3 has 17 residues. CDR1 KGHSH and CDR2 LQKENI come from the germline V gene. Here the CDR3 reads CASSPWQGETTNEKLFF. The CDR3 DNA reads TGTGCCAGCTCACCGTGGCAGGGGGAGACAACTAATGAAAAACTGTTTTTT.

This clone has more than one count but fewer than ten. The rearrangement joins TRBV5-5 to TRBJ1-1; the D gene is possibly TRBD1 (5 bases). The V gene lost 4 bases and the J gene lost 2 bases, with 15 bases spanning the gap. CDR1 and CDR2 from the germline V gene are SGHKS and YYEKEE (reference sequence). This CDR3 comprises 15 residues. CDR3 nucleotide sequence: TGTGCCAGCAGCGTGACCGGGACCCCTAACACTGAAGCTTTCTTT. Amino acid sequence: CASSVTGTPNTEAFF.

The chain is built from TRBV6-6 and TRBJ2-7, with 7 bases lining up with TRBD1. In germline, CDR1 is MNHNY, CDR2 SVGAGI (reference sequence). The CDR3 is made up of 15 amino acids. Trimming took 10 bases from V and 0 from J; bases not matched to a gene: 12. The CDR3 spells CATRIGQASSYEQYF. Here the CDR3 DNA reads TGTGCCACTCGAATCGGACAGGCTAGCTCCTACGAGCAGTACTTC.

The chain is built from TRBV11-2 and TRBJ2-7; TRBD1 might be the D (5 bases). The CDR3 runs 17 residues. Looked up from germline, CDR1 is SGHAT and CDR2 is FQNNGV. Trimming removed 4 bases at V and 3 bases at J, with 22 bases between. Written as DNA, the CDR3 is TGTGCCAGCAGCTCCCCTAAGGGGCCCCGCCGTCTCTACGAGCAGTACTTC. Translating it yields CASSSPKGPRRLYEQYF.

This chain joins TRBV30 and TRBJ1-5; 8 nucleotides agree with TRBD1. The CDR3 sequence is 13 residues long. Germline V gives CDR1 GTSNPN, CDR2 SVGIG (reference sequence). V lost 7 bases and J lost 4; bases outside the gene matches: 6. In DNA, the CDR3 is TGTGCCTACGACAGGGGTAGTAATCAGCCCCAGCATTTT. This gives the protein CAYDRGSNQPQHF.

CDR3 coding DNA: TGCGCCAGCAGCGAAGGAGAAATGCGGAAACTGTTTTTT. It codes for CASSEGEMRKLFF. V is TRBV5-1 and J is TRBJ1-4; unclear D gene. V was pared by 4 bases and J by 11 bases, with 15 bases between. The CDR3 sequence is 13 residues long. The germline CDR1 and CDR2 sequences are SGHRS and YFSETQ.

The rearrangement uses TRBV11-2 and TRBJ1-3, with D possibly being TRBD1 (6 bases). CDR3 size: 17 residues. CDR1 is SGHAT, CDR2 FQNNGV, per germline. Trimming cost V 2 bases and J 10 bases, with 24 bases left between them. CDR3 DNA sequence: TGTGCCAGCAGCTTATCCATAGGGACATCTCCTAGGCGTACCATATATTTT. Translated: CASSLSIGTSPRRTIYF.

The rearrangement links TRBV7-9 to TRBJ2-1; 7 bases fit TRBD2. Germline assignment: CDR1 SEHNR and CDR2 FQNEAQ (reference sequence). The CDR3 is 15 amino acids. The V segment lost 1 base and the J segment 8 bases; nucleotides outside the gene matches: 8. This chain's CDR3 is CASSLVRERGYEQFF. CDR3 DNA sequence: TGTGCCAGCAGCTTAGTTCGGGAGCGGGGATATGAGCAGTTCTTC.

This sequence joins TRBV19 and TRBJ2-3, with D tentatively TRBD1 (6 bases). The CDR3 runs 13 residues. V lost 6 bases and J lost 0, with 7 bases in between. Germline CDR1 and CDR2: LNHDA and SQIVND (reference sequence). CDR3 sequence (DNA): TGTGCCAGTAGGAGGGGGAGCACAGATACGCAGTATTTT. Protein sequence: CASRRGSTDTQYF. Full variable domain (remainder filled in from reference TRBV19 and TRBJ2-3): DGGITQSPKYLFRKEGQNVTLSCEQNLNHDAMYWYRQDPGQGLRLIYYSQIVNDFQKGDIAEGYSVSREKKESFPLTVTSAQKNPTAFYLCASRRGSTDTQYFGPGTRLTVL.

This sequence joins TRBV11-2 and TRBJ1-1, with 8 positions matching TRBD1. CDR1 is SGHAT, CDR2 FQNNGV, per germline. V lost 1 base and J lost 7; bases outside the gene matches: 5. The CDR3 is made up of 14 amino acids. This chain's CDR3 is CASSLADGQGEAFF. CDR3 nucleotides: TGTGCCAGCAGCTTAGCCGACGGACAGGGTGAAGCTTTCTTT.

The V gene is TRBV5-4, the J gene TRBJ2-1; perhaps TRBD2 as D (6 bases). Trimming cost V 1 base and J 0 bases, with 8 bases left between them. Per germline, CDR1 SGHNT and CDR2 YYREEE (reference sequence). The CDR3 extends over 15 amino acids. The CDR3 loop is CASSLSGGSYNEQFF. CDR3 DNA sequence: TGTGCCAGCAGCTTGTCCGGGGGCTCCTACAATGAGCAGTTCTTC.

V usage is TRBV10-1 and J usage is TRBJ1-4; D gene ambiguous. CDR3 length: 13 amino acids. In germline, CDR1 is WNHNN, CDR2 SYGVQD (reference sequence). Trimming took off 8 bases at V and 3 bases at J, with 10 bases between the two ends. CDR3 in amino acids: CASRRRANEKLFF. The CDR3 DNA sequence: TGCGCCAGCCGTCGGAGGGCTAATGAAAAACTGTTTTTT.

This chain links TRBV28 with TRBJ2-7; unclear D gene. The germline V gene has CDR1 MDHEN and CDR2 SYDVKM. This CDR3 is built from 12 residues. V lost 8 bases, J lost 5 bases, and 13 bases lay in between. The CDR3 region is CASASLPHEQYF. The CDR3 nucleotides read TGTGCCAGCGCCAGCCTACCCCACGAGCAGTACTTC.

The chain is built from TRBV5-1 and TRBJ2-3; D is unresolved. This CDR3 has 14 amino acids. Per the germline V gene, CDR1 is SGHRS and CDR2 is YFSETQ. V lost 4 bases, J lost 5 bases, and 14 bases lay in between. The CDR3 protein is CASSPEGQEDTQYF. The CDR3 nucleotides read TGCGCCAGCAGCCCAGAAGGGCAGGAAGATACGCAGTATTTT.

CDR3 protein: CASSVVGRAGESYNEQFF. CDR3 DNA: TGTGCCAGCAGCGTAGTCGGTAGGGCGGGAGAGTCCTACAATGAGCAGTTCTTC. This chain links TRBV9 with TRBJ2-1, with 7 positions matching TRBD2. This CDR3 region has 18 residues. After removal of 0 bases from V and 1 base from J, the junction contained 10 bases not matched to a gene. Germline V gives CDR1 SGDLS, CDR2 YYNGEE.